This TCR beta chain is from a study of blood T cell repertoires in COVID-19. Overall study context: In each case, the material was cDNA or gDNA derived from T cells, B-cell-depleted T cells, or PBMCs.

TCRdb's copy holds only in-frame clones and misses some; the assay was immunoSEQ multiplex PCR. This sample has under 85,000 clones, with roughly 82% found just once. This clonotype was sampled from a human donor in a cohort sampled during active COVID-19. Sequencing used peripheral blood.

The CDR3 region has the DNA TGTGCCAGCAGTCCGACAGAGTATAACTATGGCTACACCTTC. It codes for CASSPTEYNYGYTF. The chain carries TRBV6-6 and TRBJ1-2; TRBD1 is a possible D gene (5 bases). The V gene's germline CDR1 is MNHNY and CDR2 SVGAGI (reference sequence). This CDR3 has 14 amino acids. The V end lost 5 bases, the J end lost 1 base, and 11 bases lay between the germline ends.